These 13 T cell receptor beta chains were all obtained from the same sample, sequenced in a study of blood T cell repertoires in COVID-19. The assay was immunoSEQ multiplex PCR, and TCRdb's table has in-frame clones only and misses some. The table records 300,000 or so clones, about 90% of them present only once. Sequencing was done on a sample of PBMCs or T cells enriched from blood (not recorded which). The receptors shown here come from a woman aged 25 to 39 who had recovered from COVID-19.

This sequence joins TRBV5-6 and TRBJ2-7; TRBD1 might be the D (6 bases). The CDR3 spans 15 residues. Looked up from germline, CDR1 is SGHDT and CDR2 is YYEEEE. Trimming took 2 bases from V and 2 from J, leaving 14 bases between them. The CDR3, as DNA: TGTGCCAGCAGCTTTAGGGGGACCGGAACCTACGAGCAGTACTTC. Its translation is CASSFRGTGTYEQYF.

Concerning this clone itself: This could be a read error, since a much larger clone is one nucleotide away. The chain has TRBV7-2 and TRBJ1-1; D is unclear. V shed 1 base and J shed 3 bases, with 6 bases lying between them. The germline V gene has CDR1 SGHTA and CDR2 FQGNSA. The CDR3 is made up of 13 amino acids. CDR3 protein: CASSLERDTEAFF. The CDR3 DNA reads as TGTGCCAGCAGCTTAGAACGGGACACTGAAGCTTTCTTT.

The CDR3 here is CASSPPGQGFGYTF. CDR3 bases: TGTGCCAGCAGCCCCCCGGGACAGGGGTTTGGCTACACCTTC. This sequence joins TRBV3-1 (or the pseudogene TRBV3-2) and TRBJ1-2, with 10 bases lining up with TRBD1. After removal of 4 bases from V and 7 bases from J, the junction contained 6 bases not matched to a gene. Germline CDR1 LGHDT, CDR2 YNNKEL (reference sequence). The CDR3 sequence is 14 residues long.

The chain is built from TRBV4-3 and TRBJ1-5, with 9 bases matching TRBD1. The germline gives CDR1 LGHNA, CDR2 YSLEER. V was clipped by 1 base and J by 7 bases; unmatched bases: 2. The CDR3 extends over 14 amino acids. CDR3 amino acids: CASSQGTGAQPQHF. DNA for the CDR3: TGCGCCAGCAGCCAAGGGACAGGGGCCCAGCCCCAGCATTTT.

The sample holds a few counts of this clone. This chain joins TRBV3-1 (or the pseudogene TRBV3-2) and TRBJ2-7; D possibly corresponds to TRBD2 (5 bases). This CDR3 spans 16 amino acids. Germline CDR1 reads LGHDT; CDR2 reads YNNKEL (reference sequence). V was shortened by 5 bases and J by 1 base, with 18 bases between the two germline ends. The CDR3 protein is CASSETRLAVSYEQYF. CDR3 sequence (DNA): TGTGCCAGCAGCGAGACGCGTCTAGCCGTTTCCTACGAGCAGTACTTC.

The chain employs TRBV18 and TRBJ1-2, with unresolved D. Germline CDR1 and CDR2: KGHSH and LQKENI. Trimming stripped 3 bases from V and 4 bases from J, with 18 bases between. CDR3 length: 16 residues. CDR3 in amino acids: CASSPLPRYSGYGYTF. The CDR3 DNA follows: TGTGCCAGCTCACCCCTTCCCAGGTACAGCGGCTATGGCTACACCTTC. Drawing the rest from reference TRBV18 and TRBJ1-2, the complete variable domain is NAGVMQNPRHLVRRRGQEARLRCSPMKGHSHVYWYRQLPEEGLKFMVYLQKENIIDESGMPKERFSAEFPKEGPSILRIQQVVRGDSAAYFCASSPLPRYSGYGYTFGSGTRLTVV.

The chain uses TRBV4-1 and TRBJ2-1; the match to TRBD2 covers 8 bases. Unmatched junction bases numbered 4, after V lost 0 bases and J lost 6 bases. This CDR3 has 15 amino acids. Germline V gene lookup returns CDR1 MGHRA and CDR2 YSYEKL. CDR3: CASSQDQRGTNEQFF. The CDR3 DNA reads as TGCGCCAGCAGCCAAGATCAGCGGGGGACCAATGAGCAGTTCTTC.

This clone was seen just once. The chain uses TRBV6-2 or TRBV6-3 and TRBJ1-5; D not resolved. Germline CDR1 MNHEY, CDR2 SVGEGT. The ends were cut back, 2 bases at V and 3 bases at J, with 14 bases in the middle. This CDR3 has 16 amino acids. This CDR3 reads CASSYIAGSPNQPQHF. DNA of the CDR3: TGTGCCAGCAGTTACATTGCGGGGAGCCCCAATCAGCCCCAGCATTTT.

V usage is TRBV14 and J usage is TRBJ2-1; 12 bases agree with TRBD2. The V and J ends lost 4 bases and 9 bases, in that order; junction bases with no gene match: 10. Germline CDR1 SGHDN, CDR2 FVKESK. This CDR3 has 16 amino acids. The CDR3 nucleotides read TGTGCCAGCAGCCCTCTACTAGCGGGGGGCCGTTTTGAGCAGTTCTTC. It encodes CASSPLLAGGRFEQFF.

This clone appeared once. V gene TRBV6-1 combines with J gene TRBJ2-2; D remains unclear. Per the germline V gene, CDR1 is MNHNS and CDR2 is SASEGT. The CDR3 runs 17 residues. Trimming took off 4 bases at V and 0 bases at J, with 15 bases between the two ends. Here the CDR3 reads CASSVFRGTSNTGELFF. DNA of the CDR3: TGTGCCAGCAGTGTTTTTAGAGGAACCTCGAACACCGGGGAGCTGTTTTTT.

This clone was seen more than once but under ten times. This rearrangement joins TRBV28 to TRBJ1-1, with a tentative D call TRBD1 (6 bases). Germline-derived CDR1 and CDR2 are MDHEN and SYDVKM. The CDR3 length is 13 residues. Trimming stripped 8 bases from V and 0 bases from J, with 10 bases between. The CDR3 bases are TGTGCCAGCGGGGGACAAATGAACACTGAAGCTTTCTTT. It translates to CASGGQMNTEAFF.

This chain's CDR3 is CASSRFRDREAQPQHF. In DNA, the CDR3 is TGTGCCAGCAGTCGGTTCCGGGACAGGGAGGCTCAGCCCCAGCATTTT. This chain uses TRBV28 with TRBJ1-5; TRBD1 matches at 9 bases. CDR3 length equals 16 residues. V shed 5 bases, J shed 6 bases, and the junction held 11 bases outside the gene matches. Germline V lookup: CDR1 MDHEN, CDR2 SYDVKM.

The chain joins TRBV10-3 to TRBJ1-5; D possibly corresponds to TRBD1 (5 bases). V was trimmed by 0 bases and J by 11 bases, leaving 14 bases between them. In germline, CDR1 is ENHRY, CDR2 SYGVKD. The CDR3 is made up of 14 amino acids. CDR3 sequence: CAISESGWTRAQHF. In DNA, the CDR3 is TGTGCCATCAGTGAGTCTGGTTGGACACGGGCCCAGCATTTT.